This T cell receptor (beta chain) was captured by sequencing in a study of blood T cell repertoires in COVID-19. Study-wide background: Some COVID-19 samples were acute and others convalescent; all came from the United States, Italy and Spain. Sources were T cells, B-cell-depleted T cells, or PBMCs; the material itself was cDNA or gDNA.

TCRdb's table, derived via immunoSEQ multiplex PCR, lists solely in-frame clones and lacks some. The data show about 200,000 clones, around 81% seen once. Germline loops: CDR1 SGHRS, CDR2 YFSETQ. CDR3 size: 15 residues. V was trimmed by 4 bases and J by 2 bases, leaving 14 bases between them. The sequenced material came from peripheral blood. This sequence joins TRBV5-1 and TRBJ2-3; no definite D call. The receptor was isolated from a woman aged 70-85 years with acute or convalescent COVID-19. CDR3 nucleotide sequence: TGCGCCAGCAGCGTTGCCCCTTCTAACACAGATACGCAGTATTTT. Translation gives CASSVAPSNTDTQYF.